Listed below are T cell receptor beta chains from one sample, sequenced in a study of CD4 T cells in relation to SARS-CoV-2 and coronaviruses. Generated by immunoSEQ multiplex PCR, the TCRdb table keeps only in-frame clones and is missing some. The data contain 10,000 to 15,000 clones, over 65% of them seen just once; the ten biggest clones take up around 6.9%. Their cognate antigens are unknown. The sequenced sample was CD4+ T cells from PBMCs, cultured in vitro. These receptors were collected from a human donor in good health. CDR3s include the opening cysteine and the closing phenylalanine or tryptophan. A D gene is named only where the DNA matches it firmly.

j_gene: TRBJ2-1; v_gene: TRBV24-1; d_gene: TRBD2; CDR3aa: CATGTTSGAGSYNEQFF; CDR3nt: TGTGCCACCGGGACGACTAGCGGAGCAGGCTCCTACAATGAGCAGTTCTTC
j_gene: TRBJ1-5; v_gene: TRBV6-1; d_gene: TRBD1; CDR3aa: CASSEAQGASPQHF; CDR3nt: TGTGCCAGCAGTGAAGCCCAGGGGGCAAGCCCCCAGCATTTT
j_gene: TRBJ2-1; v_gene: TRBV19; d_gene: TRBD1; CDR3aa: CASSGTGARGDEQFF; CDR3nt: TGTGCCAGTAGTGGGACAGGGGCCCGCGGCGATGAGCAGTTCTTC
j_gene: TRBJ1-2; v_gene: TRBV11-2; d_gene: .; CDR3aa: CASKLAGTRGAYGYTF; CDR3nt: TGTGCCAGCAAGCTGGCGGGGACCCGGGGGGCCTATGGCTACACCTTC
j_gene: TRBJ1-1; v_gene: TRBV2; d_gene: TRBD1; CDR3aa: CASRTGQWGIETEAFF; CDR3nt: TGTGCCAGCAGGACGGGACAGTGGGGGATCGAGACTGAAGCTTTCTTT
j_gene: TRBJ2-1; v_gene: TRBV5-4; d_gene: .; CDR3aa: CASSLSIDSHNEQFF; CDR3nt: TGTGCCAGCAGCCTGAGCATTGACTCTCACAATGAGCAGTTCTTC
j_gene: TRBJ2-5; v_gene: TRBV19; d_gene: .; CDR3aa: CASRGGNQETQYF; CDR3nt: TGTGCCAGTCGTGGGGGGAACCAAGAGACCCAGTACTTC
j_gene: TRBJ2-1; v_gene: TRBV5-4; d_gene: TRBD2; CDR3aa: CASKIAGGKYNEQFF; CDR3nt: TGTGCCAGCAAGATAGCGGGAGGGAAATACAATGAGCAGTTCTTC
j_gene: TRBJ2-6; v_gene: TRBV3-1/TRBV3-2; d_gene: TRBD2; CDR3aa: CASSQGIAGVSSGANVLTF; CDR3nt: TGTGCCAGCAGCCAAGGGATAGCGGGAGTAAGCTCTGGGGCCAACGTCCTGACTTTC
j_gene: TRBJ1-6; v_gene: TRBV30; d_gene: .; CDR3aa: CAWSRLGGGDSPLHF; CDR3nt: TGTGCCTGGAGTCGATTGGGGGGGGGTGATTCACCCCTCCACTTT
j_gene: TRBJ2-5; v_gene: TRBV19; d_gene: TRBD2; CDR3aa: CASSPGGSGRARETQYF; CDR3nt: TGTGCCAGTAGCCCGGGGGGTAGCGGGAGGGCCAGGGAGACCCAGTACTTC
j_gene: TRBJ1-1; v_gene: TRBV7-2; d_gene: .; CDR3aa: CASSFFLGRGTEAFF; CDR3nt: TGTGCCAGCAGCTTTTTTTTAGGCCGAGGAACTGAAGCTTTCTTT